The 27 T cell receptor beta chains listed next were all sequenced from one sample in a study of siplizumab effects on memory and regulatory T cells. Antigen specificity for these receptors is unknown. Researchers maintained the mixed lymphocyte reaction cells in coculture at 37°C for approximately six days. TCRdb's copy holds only in-frame clones and misses some; the assay was immunoSEQ multiplex PCR. The repertoire holds 20,000 or so clones, with around 40% as singletons. Sample: CFSE-low (dividing) CD4+ T cells sorted from an allogeneic mixed lymphocyte reaction. These receptors were collected from a human donor in good health; the cells came from an allogeneic mixed lymphocyte reaction. Some clones in this sample may be carry-over from other donors' samples.

The V call is TRBV5-1, the J call TRBJ1-5, with D perhaps TRBD1 (5 bases). This CDR3 is built from 14 residues. The V gene lost 0 bases and the J gene lost 8 bases, with 12 bases spanning the gap. CDR1 SGHRS and CDR2 YFSETQ come from the germline V gene. CDR3 amino acids: CASSLGQGGEPQHF. The CDR3 bases are TGCGCCAGCAGCTTGGGTCAGGGAGGGGAGCCCCAGCATTTT.

This rearrangement joins TRBV15 to TRBJ2-7, with D possibly called TRBD1 or TRBD2 (5 bases each). The V and J ends lost 0 bases and 0 bases respectively, with 9 bases between them. Germline loops: CDR1 LNHNV, CDR2 YYDKDF (reference sequence). CDR3 length equals 15 residues. Here the CDR3 reads CATSRDFGGSYEQYF. In nucleotides, the CDR3 is TGTGCCACCAGCAGAGATTTTGGGGGCTCCTACGAGCAGTACTTC.

The chain links TRBV19 to TRBJ2-3; D uncertain. Per germline, CDR1 LNHDA and CDR2 SQIVND (reference sequence). Deletions cut 6 bases from V and 0 bases from J, with 7 bases between. The CDR3 has 13 amino acids. The DNA for the CDR3 is TGTGCCAGTAGACAGCCAAGCACAGATACGCAGTATTTT. Protein: CASRQPSTDTQYF.

This clone was detected a few times. The chain has TRBV9 and TRBJ2-1, with a weak D call TRBD2 (5 bases). Germline CDR1 SGDLS, CDR2 YYNGEE. Trimming shortened V by 1 base and J by 3 bases, and 17 bases separated the two germline ends. The CDR3 contains 17 residues. CDR3 region: CASSVTSGSLIYNEQFF. CDR3 DNA: TGTGCCAGCAGCGTAACCAGCGGATCCCTTATCTACAATGAGCAGTTCTTC.

The chain carries TRBV29-1 and TRBJ2-1; TRBD2 matches 10 bases. Germline CDR1 and CDR2: SQVTM and ANQGSEA. This CDR3 contains 15 residues. V lost 6 bases and J lost 4; bases outside the gene matches: 9. CDR3 sequence: CSVAELAGLYNEQFF. The CDR3 region has the DNA TGCAGCGTCGCTGAACTAGCGGGGCTTTACAATGAGCAGTTCTTC.

This clone is termed medium-sized. The V gene is TRBV16, the J gene TRBJ1-1; 8 positions match TRBD1. Germline CDR1 reads KGHSY; CDR2 reads FQNENV. CDR3 size: 14 residues. V shed 1 base and J 8 bases; nucleotides not matched to a gene: 6. The DNA for the CDR3 is TGTGCCAGCAGCCAATTAGCCCGGACAGGGGAAGCTTTCTTT. It translates to CASSQLARTGEAFF.

The chain links TRBV5-5 to TRBJ2-7; unclear D gene. This CDR3 is built from 15 residues. Germline V gene sequence: CDR1 SGHKS, CDR2 YYEKEE (reference sequence). With 0 bases removed from V and 2 bases from J, the gap between germline ends came to 12 bases. Here the CDR3 reads CASSLVVGYAYEQYF. Here the CDR3 DNA reads TGTGCCAGCAGCTTGGTGGTAGGATATGCCTACGAGCAGTACTTC.

By frequency in the sample, this clone is medium-sized. The chain employs TRBV5-1 and TRBJ1-1, with a possible D match to TRBD1 (5 bases). The CDR3 length is 15 residues. Germline V gene sequence: CDR1 SGHRS, CDR2 YFSETQ. V shed 1 base and J shed 5 bases, with 15 bases lying between them. CDR3: CASSLIGGGGTEAFF. The CDR3 DNA is TGCGCCAGCAGCTTGATTGGGGGAGGTGGAACTGAAGCTTTCTTT.

The J gene is TRBJ1-2, the V gene TRBV5-1, with D perhaps matching TRBD1 (6 bases). Germline-derived CDR1 and CDR2 are SGHRS and YFSETQ. The CDR3 totals 15 residues. V shed 0 bases and J shed 3 bases, with 12 bases lying between them. CDR3 sequence reads: CASSLGQGSYYGYTF. CDR3 nucleotide sequence: TGCGCCAGCAGCTTGGGGCAGGGGTCGTACTATGGCTACACCTTC. Filled out from reference TRBV5-1 and TRBJ1-2, the complete variable domain reads KAGVTQTPRYLIKTRGQQVTLSCSPISGHRSVSWYQQTPGQGLQFLFEYFSETQRNKGNFPGRFSGRQFSNSRSEMNVSTLELGDSALYLCASSLGQGSYYGYTFGSGTRLTVV.

Here the CDR3 DNA reads TGCAGCGTTGGGCGAGTCGACACTGAAGCTTTCTTT. Its translation: CSVGRVDTEAFF. The chain links TRBV29-1 to TRBJ1-1; D not resolved. The CDR3 is 12 residues long. Germline CDR1 is SQVTM and CDR2 is ANQGSEA. Trimming took 4 bases from V and 3 from J, leaving 9 bases between them.

This clone was seen a handful of times. The rearrangement joins TRBV23-1 to TRBJ2-3, with D tentatively TRBD1 (5 bases). TRBV23-1 is treated as an ORF (open reading frame) with a function not yet certain. This CDR3 spans 13 amino acids. V shed 4 bases and J shed 5 bases, with 10 bases lying between them. DNA of the CDR3: TGCGCCAGCAGTCGGAAAGGGGTAGATACGCAGTATTTT. This translates into CASSRKGVDTQYF.

Comments on this clone: Relative to the germline gene, one junction end is altered; a read error may explain this. V usage is TRBV15 and J usage is TRBJ1-2; a possible D gene is TRBD1 (5 bases). CDR3 length equals 15 residues. Germline CDR1 reads LNHNV; CDR2 reads YYDKDF (reference sequence). CDR3 in DNA: TGTGCCACCAGCAGAGATTTTGGGGCCGAGCGTGGCTACGCCTTC. Its protein is CATSRDFGAERGYAF. The whole variable domain, filled in from reference TRBV15 and TRBJ1-2, reads DAMVIQNPRYQVTQFGKPVTLSCSQTLNHNVMYWYQQKSSQAPKLLFHYYDKDFNNEADTPDNFQSRRPNTSFCFLDIRSPGLGDTAMYLCATSRDFGAERGYAFGSGTRLTVV.

V is TRBV6-6 and J is TRBJ2-1; D is perhaps TRBD1 (6 bases). The V and J ends lost 6 bases and 5 bases respectively, with 11 bases between them. Germline CDR1 reads MNHNY; CDR2 reads SVGAGI (reference sequence). This CDR3 has 13 amino acids. DNA for the CDR3: TGTGCCAGCAGGCTAAGGACAGACAATGAGCAGTTCTTC. It encodes CASRLRTDNEQFF.

The chain carries TRBV25-1 and TRBJ1-1; D is uncertain. The CDR3 runs 14 residues. Trimming stripped 6 bases from V and 2 bases from J, with 13 bases between. CDR1 is MGHDK and CDR2 is SYGVNS in the germline V gene. The CDR3 DNA is TGTGCCAGCAGGGCCGCGCAGGCCAACACTGAAGCTTTCTTT. This sequence encodes CASRAAQANTEAFF.

This clone was picked up one time. This chain connects TRBV11-2 to TRBJ1-2; possibly TRBD1 for D (6 bases). The CDR3 covers 14 residues. Germline CDR1 and CDR2: SGHAT and FQNNGV. With 5 bases removed from V and 8 bases from J, the gap between germline ends came to 18 bases. Written as DNA, the CDR3 is TGTGCCAGCAGCCGAGGGGGGACATTTGGAGGCTACACCTTC. This gives the protein CASSRGGTFGGYTF.

This clone is medium-sized. The rearrangement uses TRBV18 and TRBJ1-2, with D perhaps matching TRBD1 (6 bases). Looked up from germline, CDR1 is KGHSH and CDR2 is LQKENI. V lost 4 bases to trimming and J lost 2 bases, with 14 bases between them. The CDR3 length is 15 residues. The CDR3 DNA sequence: TGTGCCAGCTCACAGTCCGGGACAAAGAACTATGGCTACACCTTC. It encodes CASSQSGTKNYGYTF.

The chain links TRBV29-1 to TRBJ2-1; 7 positions agree with TRBD1. Germline V gene sequence: CDR1 SQVTM, CDR2 ANQGSEA. The ends lost 5 bases at V and 9 bases at J; junction bases unmatched: 22. CDR3 length: 17 residues. CDR3 nucleotide sequence: TGCAGCGTTAACCCCCACCGGGACAGTCTTGGCTCCGGTGAGCAGTTCTTC. Its translation: CSVNPHRDSLGSGEQFF.

This clone has more than one count but fewer than ten. The CDR3 is CASSLKAGTVSNQPQHF. The CDR3 DNA sequence: TGTGCCAGCAGTTTAAAGGCCGGGACCGTAAGCAATCAGCCCCAGCATTTT. The chain couples TRBV27 to TRBJ1-5, with D perhaps matching TRBD1 (5 bases). The CDR3 loop spans 17 amino acids. V shed 2 bases and J shed 1 base, with 15 bases lying between them. Per the germline V gene, CDR1 is MNHEY and CDR2 is SMNVEV (reference sequence).

This clone was counted a few times. The chain links TRBV20-1 to TRBJ2-7; perhaps D is TRBD1 or TRBD2 (5 bases each). Germline CDR1 DFQATT, CDR2 SNEGSKA (reference sequence). Trimming stripped 5 bases from V and 10 bases from J, with 15 bases between. The CDR3 runs 11 residues. CDR3 nucleotides: TGCAGTGCTGGGCTAGGGACGAAACAGTACTTC. The encoded protein is CSAGLGTKQYF.

V gene TRBV6-5 combines with J gene TRBJ2-7, with TRBD1 identical over 7 bases. The trim removed 0 bases at V and 4 bases at J, leaving 9 bases unmatched. CDR3 length: 16 residues. Looked up from germline, CDR1 is MNHEY and CDR2 is SVGAGI. DNA of the CDR3: TGTGCCAGCAGTTACTCGCCCGGGACAGTAGGTTACGAGCAGTACTTC. Translated: CASSYSPGTVGYEQYF.

The chain joins TRBV4-2 to TRBJ2-4, with TRBD2 identical over 7 bases. Germline lookup yields CDR1 LGHNA and CDR2 YNFKEQ. J gave up 7 bases and V 4 bases, and 4 bases lay outside the gene matches. This CDR3 contains 13 residues. For the CDR3, the DNA is TGTGCCAGCAGCCGGACGGGAGGCAACATTCAGTACTTC. Amino acid sequence: CASSRTGGNIQYF.

The chain combines TRBV7-3 with TRBJ2-3; 12 nucleotides line up with TRBD2. CDR3 size: 14 residues. Looked up from germline, CDR1 is SGHTA and CDR2 is FQGTGA. The V segment lost 6 bases and the J segment 6 bases; nucleotides outside the gene matches: 4. CDR3 in amino acids: CASRLGLAGDTQYF. The DNA of the CDR3 is TGTGCCAGCAGATTGGGACTAGCGGGCGATACGCAGTATTTT.

The chain recombines TRBV20-1 with TRBJ1-1; TRBD1 agrees at 11 bases. The CDR3 totals 11 residues. Germline values: CDR1 DFQATT, CDR2 SNEGSKA (reference sequence). V lost 4 bases to trimming and J lost 10 bases; unmatched junction nucleotides: 2. CDR3 nucleotides: TGCAGTGCTATAGGGACAGGGGGAGCTTTCTTT. Its protein is CSAIGTGGAFF.

This chain connects TRBV7-9 to TRBJ2-3; 10 bases line up with TRBD1. Per germline, CDR1 SEHNR and CDR2 FQNEAQ (reference sequence). The CDR3 has 15 residues. J lost 2 bases, V lost 5 bases, and 4 bases had no gene match. The CDR3 region is CASSRGTGVTDTQYF. CDR3 sequence (DNA): TGTGCCAGCAGCCGCGGGACAGGGGTCACAGATACGCAGTATTTT.

This sequence joins TRBV6-5 and TRBJ2-7; D uncertain. V dropped 1 base and J dropped 3 bases, with 1 base sitting between them. Germline V lookup: CDR1 MNHEY, CDR2 SVGAGI. CDR3 size: 11 residues. The CDR3 coding sequence is TGTGCCAGCAGTTACTTCTACGAGCAGTACTTC. Amino acids: CASSYFYEQYF.

In its sample, this clone was seen a few times. The chain recombines TRBV5-6 with TRBJ2-2; 9 bases match TRBD2. The CDR3 contains 16 residues. Trimming took 3 bases from V and 4 from J; bases not matched to a gene: 7. Germline loops: CDR1 SGHDT, CDR2 YYEEEE. The CDR3, as DNA: TGTGCCAGCAGCTCTTCGACTAGCGGAGGCACCGGGGAGCTGTTTTTT. It translates to CASSSSTSGGTGELFF.

V is TRBV6-1 and J is TRBJ2-2, with 9 bases aligning to TRBD2. Per germline, CDR1 MNHNS and CDR2 SASEGT. With 7 bases clipped from V and 7 bases from J, the junction kept 7 bases outside the gene matches. The CDR3 runs to 14 residues. CDR3 DNA: TGTGCCAGCATCGCGGGGGGGCCGGGCGGGGAGCTGTTTTTT. It specifies CASIAGGPGGELFF.